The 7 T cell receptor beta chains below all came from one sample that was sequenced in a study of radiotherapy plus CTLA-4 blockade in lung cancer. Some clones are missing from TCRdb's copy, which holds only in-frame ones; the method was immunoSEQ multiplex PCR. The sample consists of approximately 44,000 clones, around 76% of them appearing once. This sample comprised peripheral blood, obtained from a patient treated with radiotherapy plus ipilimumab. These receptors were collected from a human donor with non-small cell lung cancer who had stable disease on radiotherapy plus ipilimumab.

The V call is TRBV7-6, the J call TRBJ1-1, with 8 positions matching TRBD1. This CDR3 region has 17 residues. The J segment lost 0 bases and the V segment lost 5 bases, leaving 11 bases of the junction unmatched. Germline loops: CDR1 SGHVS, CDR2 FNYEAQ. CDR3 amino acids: CASSPRDRPPLNTEAFF. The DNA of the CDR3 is TGTGCCAGCAGCCCCCGGGACAGGCCCCCGCTGAACACTGAAGCTTTCTTT.

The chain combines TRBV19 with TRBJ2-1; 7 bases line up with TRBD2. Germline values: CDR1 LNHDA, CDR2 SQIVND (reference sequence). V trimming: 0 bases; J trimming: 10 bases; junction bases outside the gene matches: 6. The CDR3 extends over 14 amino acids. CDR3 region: CASSIDPRGGEQFF. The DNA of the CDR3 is TGTGCCAGTAGTATAGACCCACGGGGAGGGGAGCAGTTCTTC.

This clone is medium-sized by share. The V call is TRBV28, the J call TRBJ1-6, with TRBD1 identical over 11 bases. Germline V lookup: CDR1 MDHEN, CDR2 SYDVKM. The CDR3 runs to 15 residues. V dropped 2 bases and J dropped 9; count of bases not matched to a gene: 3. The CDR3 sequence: CASSLGQGAGSPLHF. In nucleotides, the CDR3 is TGTGCCAGCAGTTTAGGACAGGGGGCAGGTTCACCCCTCCACTTT.

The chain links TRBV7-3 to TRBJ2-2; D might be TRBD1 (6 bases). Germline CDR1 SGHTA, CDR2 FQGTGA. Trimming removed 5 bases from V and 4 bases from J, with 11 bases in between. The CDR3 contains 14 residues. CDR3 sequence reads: CASSPGTTTGELFF. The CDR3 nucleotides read TGTGCCAGCAGCCCAGGGACAACCACCGGGGAGCTGTTTTTT.

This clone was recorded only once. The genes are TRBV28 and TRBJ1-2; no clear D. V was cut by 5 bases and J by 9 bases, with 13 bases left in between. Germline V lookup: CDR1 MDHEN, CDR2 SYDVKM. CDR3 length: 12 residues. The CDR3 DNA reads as TGTGCCAGCAGTACCACAACGAGGAGCTACACCTTC. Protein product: CASSTTTRSYTF.

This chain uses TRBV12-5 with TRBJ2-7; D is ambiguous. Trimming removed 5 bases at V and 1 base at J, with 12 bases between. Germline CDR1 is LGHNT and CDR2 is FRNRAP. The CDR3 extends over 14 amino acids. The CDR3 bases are TGTGCTAGTGGTCAACTTAACGGTTCCTACGAGCAGTACTTC. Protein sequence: CASGQLNGSYEQYF. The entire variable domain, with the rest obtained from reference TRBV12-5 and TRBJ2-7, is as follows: DARVTQTPRHKVTEMGQEVTMRCQPILGHNTVFWYRQTMMQGLELLAYFRNRAPLDDSGMPKDRFSAEMPDATLATLKIQPSEPRDSAVYFCASGQLNGSYEQYFGPGTRLTVT.

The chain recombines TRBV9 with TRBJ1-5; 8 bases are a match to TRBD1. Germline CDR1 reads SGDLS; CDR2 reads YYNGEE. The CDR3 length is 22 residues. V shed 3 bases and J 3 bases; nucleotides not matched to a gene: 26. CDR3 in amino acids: CASSGHHEVGGLETGDNQPQHF. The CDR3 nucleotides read TGTGCCAGCAGCGGGCATCACGAGGTCGGTGGGCTGGAGACAGGGGACAATCAGCCCCAGCATTTT.